These 18 T cell receptor beta chains originate from one sample sequenced in a study of CD8+ T cells in alopecia areata. Following RNA extraction, reverse transcription yielded cDNA that acted as the sequencing template. Profiling relied on immunoSEQ multiplex PCR, and the TCRdb table lists in-frame clones only, not all of them. The sample consists of about 97,000 clones, 41% of them appearing once. Sequenced: CD4+ T cells sorted from blood. The receptors were sampled from a human donor with alopecia areata.

This clone was detected only a few times. The same CDR3 also results from other DNA sequences found in this sample. The rearrangement links TRBV27 to TRBJ2-7; 7 nucleotides agree with TRBD1. This CDR3 spans 14 amino acids. Germline V gives CDR1 MNHEY, CDR2 SMNVEV (reference sequence). The J segment lost 2 bases and the V segment lost 6 bases, leaving 7 bases of the junction unmatched. CDR3 sequence: CASSLRQGAYEQYF. Here the CDR3 DNA reads TGTGCCAGCAGCTTAAGACAGGGCGCCTACGAGCAGTACTTC.

This chain joins TRBV30 and TRBJ2-3, with D possibly being TRBD2 (5 bases). The V gene's germline CDR1 is GTSNPN and CDR2 SVGIG (reference sequence). The CDR3 runs 14 residues. With 2 bases removed from V and 1 base from J, the gap between germline ends came to 10 bases. The CDR3 DNA is TGTGCCTGGAGTACAAAAGCGGGCACAGATACGCAGTATTTT. It translates to CAWSTKAGTDTQYF.

The chain combines TRBV5-4 with TRBJ2-1; weak D call: TRBD1 (6 bases). CDR1 and CDR2 (germline): SGHNT, YYREEE (reference sequence). Between the trimmed V and J ends, which lost 0 bases and 4 bases, there was a span of 14 bases. This CDR3 spans 16 amino acids. Written as DNA, the CDR3 is TGTGCCAGCAGCTTGGGGGGGCCCAACGGGTACAATGAGCAGTTCTTC. Translating gives CASSLGGPNGYNEQFF.

The chain joins TRBV7-2 to TRBJ2-2; D gene uncertain. Germline V gene lookup returns CDR1 SGHTA and CDR2 FQGNSA. V dropped 1 base and J dropped 0 bases, with 6 bases sitting between them. CDR3 length equals 15 residues. The CDR3 loop is CASSLGPANTGELFF. The CDR3, as DNA: TGTGCCAGCAGCTTAGGCCCTGCGAACACCGGGGAGCTGTTTTTT.

The rearrangement uses TRBV10-3 and TRBJ2-5; 9 positions agree with TRBD1. V lost 7 bases, J lost 3 bases, and 3 bases stayed unmatched. Germline V gene lookup returns CDR1 ENHRY and CDR2 SYGVKD. The CDR3 consists of 13 residues. CDR3: CAINRGLEETQYF. CDR3 sequence (DNA): TGTGCCATCAACAGGGGGCTGGAAGAGACCCAGTACTTC.

The chain recombines TRBV6-5 with TRBJ1-1; D remains ambiguous. The CDR3 covers 14 residues. The V gene lost 0 bases and the J gene lost 2 bases, with 7 bases spanning the gap. CDR1 and CDR2 (germline): MNHEY, SVGAGI. CDR3 coding DNA: TGTGCCAGCAGTTACTCCACGATTAACACTGAAGCTTTCTTT. It yields the protein CASSYSTINTEAFF.

Comments on this clone: Within the sample, other DNA sequences also encode this same CDR3. The rearrangement links TRBV30 to TRBJ2-3, with unresolved D. V lost 3 bases and J 0 bases, leaving 4 bases between the germline ends. Germline values: CDR1 GTSNPN, CDR2 SVGIG (reference sequence). There are 12 residues in the CDR3. The chain's CDR3 is CAWSSSTDTQYF. CDR3 DNA: TGTGCCTGGAGCAGTAGCACAGATACGCAGTATTTT.

The V gene is TRBV25-1, the J gene TRBJ2-3; D ambiguous. CDR1 and CDR2 from the germline V gene are MGHDK and SYGVNS. The CDR3 covers 15 residues. V was pared by 3 bases and J by 0 bases, with 10 bases between. This chain's CDR3 is CASSDLRSSTDTQYF. In DNA, the CDR3 is TGTGCCAGCAGTGACCTCAGATCTAGCACAGATACGCAGTATTTT.

The rearrangement joins TRBV9 to TRBJ1-1; 8 positions agree with TRBD1. The germline V gene has CDR1 SGDLS and CDR2 YYNGEE. This CDR3 spans 17 amino acids. V was pared by 0 bases and J by 3 bases, with 10 bases of the junction left unmatched. The CDR3 coding sequence is TGTGCCAGCAGCGTAGGACAGGGGCGATTCGAGTACACTGAAGCTTTCTTT. Amino acids: CASSVGQGRFEYTEAFF.

The V gene is TRBV5-1, the J gene TRBJ2-1; D might be TRBD1 (5 bases). The germline CDR1 and CDR2 sequences are SGHRS and YFSETQ. V lost 0 bases and J 3 bases, leaving 7 bases between the germline ends. CDR3 length: 14 amino acids. For the CDR3, the DNA is TGCGCCAGCAGCTTGGAGGGGAACTACAATGAGCAGTTCTTC. This translates into CASSLEGNYNEQFF. Full variable domain (outside the CDR3, taken from reference TRBV5-1 and TRBJ2-1): KAGVTQTPRYLIKTRGQQVTLSCSPISGHRSVSWYQQTPGQGLQFLFEYFSETQRNKGNFPGRFSGRQFSNSRSEMNVSTLELGDSALYLCASSLEGNYNEQFFGPGTRLTVL.

Comment on this clone: A junction boundary mismatches the germline segment, possibly from a read error. The chain recombines TRBV18 with TRBJ2-5; no clear D gene. Germline V gene lookup returns CDR1 KGHSH and CDR2 LQKENI. The CDR3 sequence is 8 residues long. CDR3 sequence (DNA): TGTGCCAGCTCACCAACCGACTTC. It yields the protein CASSPTDF.

The gene calls are TRBV2 and TRBJ1-1; no reliable D call. The ends were cut back, 8 bases at V and 0 bases at J, with 10 bases in the middle. Germline CDR1 SNHLY, CDR2 FYNNEI. This CDR3 region has 13 residues. The CDR3 nucleotides read TGTGCCAGCTCAGGATTTATGAACACTGAAGCTTTCTTT. It encodes CASSGFMNTEAFF.

This chain connects TRBV15 to TRBJ2-6; D is ambiguous. Germline V CDR1 and CDR2: LNHNV, YYDKDF (reference sequence). Trimming cost V 3 bases and J 0 bases, with 12 bases left between them. The CDR3 sequence is 17 residues long. CDR3 protein: CATSRSRLGSGANVLTF. The CDR3 coding sequence is TGTGCCACCAGCAGGTCACGGCTGGGCTCTGGGGCCAACGTCCTGACTTTC.

CDR3 region: CSVELDSGGTQYF. CDR3 nucleotides: TGCAGCGTTGAACTAGATAGCGGGGGAACCCAGTACTTC. The chain links TRBV29-1 to TRBJ2-5; 9 nucleotides match TRBD2. The CDR3 runs 13 residues. The trim removed 2 bases at V and 8 bases at J, leaving 6 bases unmatched. CDR1 and CDR2 from the germline V gene are SQVTM and ANQGSEA.

This clone has more than one count but fewer than ten. Here the CDR3 reads CSYQRQGGTTDTQYF. DNA of the CDR3: TGCAGCTACCAGCGGCAAGGGGGAACCACAGATACGCAGTATTTT. The V call is TRBV29-1, the J call TRBJ2-3, with D possibly TRBD1 on 6 matching bases. Germline V gives CDR1 SQVTM, CDR2 ANQGSEA. V dropped 8 bases and J dropped 2 bases, with 20 bases sitting between them. The length of the CDR3 is 15 residues.

V and J are TRBV7-9 and TRBJ2-5, with TRBD1 matching over 8 bases. Germline CDR1 is SEHNR and CDR2 is FQNEAQ (reference sequence). The CDR3 is 14 amino acids. The V and J ends lost 3 bases and 1 base, in that order; junction bases with no gene match: 1. As DNA, the CDR3 is TGTGCCAGCAGCTTTACAGGGGGCCAAGAGACCCAGTACTTC. This codes for CASSFTGGQETQYF.

The chain employs TRBV28 and TRBJ2-1, with 11 bases fitting TRBD2. V dropped 6 bases and J dropped 12; count of bases not matched to a gene: 7. The length of the CDR3 is 13 residues. Germline CDR1 is MDHEN and CDR2 is SYDVKM. The CDR3 DNA follows: TGTGCCAGCAGAGATACTAGCGGGAGTTCGCAGTTCTTC. Protein product: CASRDTSGSSQFF. Supplemented by reference TRBV28 and TRBJ2-1, the full variable domain reads DVKVTQSSRYLVKRTGEKVFLECVQDMDHENMFWYRQDPGLGLRLIYFSYDVKMKEKGDIPEGYSVSREKKERFSLILESASTNQTSMYLCASRDTSGSSQFFGPGTRLTVL.

CDR3 nucleotide sequence: TGCGCCAGCAGCCTCTCAACAGTGAACTATGGCTACACCTTC. Its translation: CASSLSTVNYGYTF. The gene calls are TRBV5-1 and TRBJ1-2; no definite D call. V shed 4 bases and J shed 2 bases, with 12 bases lying between them. The CDR3 length is 14 residues. Germline V lookup: CDR1 SGHRS, CDR2 YFSETQ.